One and the same sample provided the 21 T cell receptor beta chains below, sequenced in a study of CD8+ T cells in alopecia areata. Once RNA had been extracted, it was reverse transcribed into cDNA to act as the sequencing template. Repertoires were generated with immunoSEQ multiplex PCR, while TCRdb's copy carries only in-frame clones and drops some. In the table there are 90,000 to 150,000 clones, 30% to 40% of which are singletons. The sequencing input was CD4+ T cells sorted from blood. Every receptor here comes from a human donor with alopecia areata.

The chain carries TRBV5-1 and TRBJ1-5, with D hard to call. Trimming pared 4 bases from V and 5 bases from J, leaving 10 bases between. The CDR3 runs to 13 residues. The V gene's germline CDR1 is SGHRS and CDR2 YFSETQ. In nucleotides, the CDR3 is TGCGCCAGCAGCCCCACGACGGATCAGCCCCAGCATTTT. Residues: CASSPTTDQPQHF.

This clone has just a few counts. For the CDR3, the DNA is TGTGCCAGCAGCTTTCAGGACAGGGGAGAGACCCAGTACTTC. It codes for CASSFQDRGETQYF. The V gene is TRBV5-4, the J gene TRBJ2-5; 9 bases map to TRBD1. The CDR3 runs to 14 residues. Germline CDR1 and CDR2: SGHNT and YYREEE (reference sequence). Trimming cost V 2 bases and J 4 bases; bases outside gene matches: 3.

This sequence joins TRBV29-1 and TRBJ2-7; 8 nucleotides line up with TRBD2. V gave up 7 bases and J gave up 0 bases; unmatched junction bases: 8. This CDR3 contains 14 residues. Germline V lookup: CDR1 SQVTM, CDR2 ANQGSEA. The CDR3 here is CSAGGGRFSYEQYF. The CDR3 DNA reads TGCAGCGCTGGGGGCGGGAGGTTCTCCTACGAGCAGTACTTC.

This clone was counted between two and nine times. The chain has TRBV29-1 and TRBJ2-7; 10 nucleotides match TRBD2. Looked up from germline, CDR1 is SQVTM and CDR2 is ANQGSEA. V was pared by 4 bases and J by 3 bases, with 3 bases of the junction left unmatched. This CDR3 is 13 amino acids long. The CDR3 coding sequence is TGCAGCGTTGCTAGCGGGAGTGTCTACGAGCAGTACTTC. This sequence encodes CSVASGSVYEQYF.

This clone has a handful of counts. The CDR3 sequence: CASSEGRNEQFF. The CDR3 nucleotides read TGTGCCAGCAGTGAGGGCAGGAATGAGCAGTTCTTC. The chain recombines TRBV2 with TRBJ2-1; no reliable D call. Germline V gene data show CDR1 as SNHLY and CDR2 as FYNNEI. The CDR3 is 12 residues long. Trimming left V 3 bases short and J 7 bases short, with 7 bases between.

The rearrangement uses TRBV7-2 and TRBJ2-5; D perhaps matches TRBD2 (5 bases). The CDR3 spans 15 residues. Germline-derived CDR1 and CDR2 are SGHTA and FQGNSA. Trimming removed 4 bases from V and 2 bases from J, with 14 bases in between. CDR3 sequence: CASSSSRGSQETQYF. CDR3 bases: TGTGCCAGCAGCTCATCCCGAGGGAGTCAAGAGACCCAGTACTTC.

This rearrangement joins TRBV9 to TRBJ2-1; D possibly corresponds to TRBD2 (5 bases). Trimming left V 0 bases short and J 9 bases short, with 13 bases between. Germline CDR1 reads SGDLS; CDR2 reads YYNGEE. The CDR3 has 14 amino acids. For the CDR3, the DNA is TGTGCCAGCAGCGTAGGTAGCGTGACAAGTGAGCAGTTCTTC. Amino acids: CASSVGSVTSEQFF.

J is TRBJ2-2 and V is TRBV4-3, with no clear D. V dropped 6 bases and J dropped 7 bases, with 6 bases sitting between them. The germline CDR1 and CDR2 sequences are LGHNA and YSLEER. The CDR3 has 11 amino acids. DNA of the CDR3: TGCGCCAGCAGTATGGTCGGGGAGCTGTTTTTT. Translating it yields CASSMVGELFF.

The chain links TRBV18 to TRBJ2-1; 13 bases align to TRBD2. The CDR3 covers 15 residues. Trimming took 4 bases from V and 7 from J; bases not matched to a gene: 4. Germline V gene data show CDR1 as KGHSH and CDR2 as LQKENI. CDR3 nucleotide sequence: TGTGCCAGCTCACGGACTAGCGGGAGAGTTAATGAGCAGTTCTTC. Translating it yields CASSRTSGRVNEQFF.

V usage is TRBV29-1 and J usage is TRBJ2-1; 8 bases agree with TRBD1. The CDR3 covers 13 residues. The germline V gene has CDR1 SQVTM and CDR2 ANQGSEA. V gave up 4 bases and J gave up 9 bases; unmatched junction bases: 8. CDR3 DNA sequence: TGCAGCGTTGTTCCGCAGGGGGCCGGTGAGCAGTTCTTC. Amino acids: CSVVPQGAGEQFF.

The chain combines TRBV30 with TRBJ2-7; weak D call: TRBD1 (6 bases). The ends were cut back, 1 base at V and 12 bases at J, with 13 bases in the middle. The CDR3 loop spans 11 amino acids. Germline V gene sequence: CDR1 GTSNPN, CDR2 SVGIG (reference sequence). This CDR3 is CAWSGVGTTYF. The CDR3 coding sequence is TGTGCCTGGAGTGGTGTCGGGACAACGTACTTC.

This clone was detected once. This chain connects TRBV27 to TRBJ1-1, with D possibly being TRBD1 (5 bases). V lost 6 bases, J lost 1 base, and 21 bases lay in between. The CDR3 contains 17 residues. Germline CDR1 and CDR2: MNHEY and SMNVEV (reference sequence). The CDR3 nucleotides read TGTGCCAGCAGCTCCCGTATACGGGGCAGAACGAACACTGAAGCTTTCTTT. This codes for CASSSRIRGRTNTEAFF.

The gene calls are TRBV30 and TRBJ1-1, with 7 bases lining up with TRBD1. V shed 0 bases, J shed 11 bases, and the junction held 12 bases outside the gene matches. This CDR3 spans 14 amino acids. The V gene's germline CDR1 is GTSNPN and CDR2 SVGIG (reference sequence). CDR3 sequence (DNA): TGTGCCTGGAGTGTACCTGAAAGGGGGCCCATGGCTTTCTTT. Translated, it gives CAWSVPERGPMAFF.

The V and J genes are TRBV5-1 and TRBJ1-5; tentative D call: TRBD1 (5 bases). The CDR3 has 14 residues. CDR1 and CDR2 (germline): SGHRS, YFSETQ. The V and J ends lost 0 bases and 4 bases respectively, with 8 bases between them. DNA of the CDR3: TGCGCCAGCAGCTTGGACAGGCCGAATCAGCCCCAGCATTTT. Protein product: CASSLDRPNQPQHF.

The chain carries TRBV7-6 and TRBJ2-3; 7 bases fit TRBD2. V shed 5 bases, J shed 4 bases, and the junction held 9 bases outside the gene matches. Germline assignment: CDR1 SGHVS and CDR2 FNYEAQ. The CDR3 is made up of 15 amino acids. The CDR3 here is CASSLGGGRSDTQYF. For the CDR3, the DNA is TGTGCCAGCAGCCTAGGCGGGGGACGGTCAGATACGCAGTATTTT.

Note on this clone: Other nucleotide sequences from this sample produce the same CDR3. This chain uses TRBV28 with TRBJ2-7; D unclear. The V end lost 6 bases, the J end lost 3 bases, and 9 bases lay between the germline ends. The CDR3 length is 12 residues. The V gene's germline CDR1 is MDHEN and CDR2 SYDVKM. This CDR3 is CASSPGSYEQYF. The CDR3 region has the DNA TGTGCCAGCAGCCCCGGAAGCTACGAGCAGTACTTC.

The chain links TRBV29-1 to TRBJ2-1, with 7 bases matching TRBD2. Germline V gives CDR1 SQVTM, CDR2 ANQGSEA. V gave up 4 bases and J gave up 2 bases; unmatched junction bases: 8. The CDR3 length is 15 residues. The CDR3 protein is CSVGRAGDPYNEQFF. CDR3 DNA sequence: TGCAGCGTTGGAAGGGCGGGGGACCCCTACAATGAGCAGTTCTTC.

This clone was detected a few times. The V gene is TRBV7-9, the J gene TRBJ2-3; D ambiguous. The germline V gene encodes CDR1 SEHNR and CDR2 FQNEAQ (reference sequence). The CDR3 is 16 residues long. The V gene lost 7 bases and the J gene lost 1 base, with 18 bases spanning the gap. CDR3 region: CASNVVRMARTDTQYF. CDR3 DNA sequence: TGTGCCAGCAACGTTGTTAGGATGGCCCGCACAGATACGCAGTATTTT.

A single count supports this clone. The V and J genes are TRBV11-2 and TRBJ2-3; no firm D call. Per germline, CDR1 SGHAT and CDR2 FQNNGV. CDR3 length: 14 residues. Trimming removed 4 bases at V and 5 bases at J, with 13 bases between. The CDR3 loop is CASSSRSARDTQYF. The CDR3 nucleotides read TGTGCCAGCAGCTCCAGATCCGCCCGAGATACGCAGTATTTT.

The table lists this clone with a few counts. V gene TRBV2 combines with J gene TRBJ2-3; D may be TRBD2 (5 bases). The germline V gene has CDR1 SNHLY and CDR2 FYNNEI. With 5 bases removed from V and 4 bases from J, the gap between germline ends came to 10 bases. CDR3 size: 13 residues. The CDR3 DNA reads TGTGCCAGCAGTAGGGAGTCGTCAGATACGCAGTATTTT. Its protein product is CASSRESSDTQYF.

The V and J genes are TRBV7-2 and TRBJ1-6; TRBD1 agrees at 7 bases. CDR1 SGHTA and CDR2 FQGNSA come from the germline V gene. Trimming cost V 1 base and J 10 bases; bases outside gene matches: 7. The CDR3 spans 15 residues. CDR3 amino acids: CASSLVGQMKSPLHF. The CDR3 bases are TGTGCCAGCAGCTTAGTGGGACAGATGAAATCACCCCTCCACTTT.